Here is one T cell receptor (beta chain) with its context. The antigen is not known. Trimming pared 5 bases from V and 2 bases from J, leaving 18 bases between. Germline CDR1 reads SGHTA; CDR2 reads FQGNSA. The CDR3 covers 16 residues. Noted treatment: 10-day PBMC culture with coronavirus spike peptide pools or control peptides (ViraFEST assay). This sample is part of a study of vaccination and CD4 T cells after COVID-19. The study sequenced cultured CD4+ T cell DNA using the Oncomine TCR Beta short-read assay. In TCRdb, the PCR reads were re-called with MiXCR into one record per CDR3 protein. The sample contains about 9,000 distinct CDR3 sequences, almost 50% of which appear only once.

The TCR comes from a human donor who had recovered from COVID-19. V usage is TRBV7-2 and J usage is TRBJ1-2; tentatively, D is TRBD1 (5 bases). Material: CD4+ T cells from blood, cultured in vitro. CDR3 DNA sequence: TGTGCCAGCAGCCTCCTCGGGGGGAAGAGAAACTATGGCTACACCTTC. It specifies CASSLLGGKRNYGYTF.